The TCR beta chain under discussion was sequenced for a study of shared clonotypes between healthy human individuals. The CDR3 runs to 13 residues. Germline V gives CDR1 MDHEN, CDR2 SYDVKM. Trimming took 7 bases from V and 2 from J, leaving 9 bases between them. Clones were sequenced by immunoSEQ multiplex PCR, and TCRdb holds only the in-frame ones, with some missing. The sample lists around 2.5 million clones, over 85% occurring once. This chain connects TRBV28 to TRBJ1-3; D is uncertain. This TCR was recovered from a man in his late teens or twenties in good health. Some clones in this sample may be carry-over from other donors' samples. Sequenced sample: naive CD4+ T cells from PBMCs. As for subset: CD45RA+ positively selected. The CDR3 loop reads CASMRSPGNTIYF. The CDR3 DNA reads as TGTGCCAGCATGCGGTCACCTGGAAACACCATATATTTT.